These 17 T cell receptor beta chains originate from one sample sequenced in a study of Ad26.COV2.S vaccination and SARS-CoV-2 variants. Sample treatment: around 19 received Ad26.COV2.S at low or high dose, single or two shots; roughly five received placebo; per-sample allocation not given. On day 63 after the first injection, vaccine and placebo recipients gave samples. Clones were sequenced by immunoSEQ multiplex PCR, and TCRdb holds only the in-frame ones, with some missing. Altogether about 680,000 clones are present, 89% being singletons, with the ten largest covering 1.5%. The input for sequencing was peripheral blood, taken in a trial of Ad26.COV2.S vaccine versus placebo. The receptors were gathered from a person between 18 and 59 years old who received the Ad26.COV2.S COVID-19 vaccine or a placebo.

The chain has TRBV5-5 and TRBJ2-6; D is perhaps TRBD1 or TRBD2 (5 bases each). Trimming shortened V by 4 bases and J by 1 base, and 15 bases separated the two germline ends. The CDR3 length is 17 residues. Germline CDR1 SGHKS, CDR2 YYEKEE (reference sequence). The CDR3 nucleotides read TGTGCCAGCAGCAAGCCGGGGCAGTCTTCTGGGGCCAACGTCCTGACTTTC. As protein: CASSKPGQSSGANVLTF.

In the case of this clone: Other nucleotide sequences in the sample specify the same CDR3. V and J are TRBV11-2 and TRBJ1-5; TRBD1 aligns across 7 bases. The germline gives CDR1 SGHAT, CDR2 FQNNGV. This CDR3 is 15 amino acids long. V lost 4 bases, J lost 2 bases, and 5 bases stayed unmatched. CDR3 loop: CASSSGGSGNQPQHF. Written as DNA, the CDR3 is TGTGCCAGCAGCTCAGGGGGTAGTGGCAATCAGCCCCAGCATTTT.

The genes are TRBV7-2 and TRBJ2-2, with 7 positions matching TRBD1. This CDR3 is built from 16 residues. The trim removed 4 bases at V and 7 bases at J, leaving 12 bases unmatched. Germline CDR1 reads SGHTA; CDR2 reads FQGNSA. Here the CDR3 DNA reads TGTGCCAGCAGCTCCACTCCAGACAGGGCGAGCGGGGAGCTGTTTTTT. Its protein product is CASSSTPDRASGELFF. The whole variable domain, filled in from reference TRBV7-2 and TRBJ2-2, reads GAGVSQSPSNKVTEKGKDVELRCDPISGHTALYWYRQSLGQGLEFLIYFQGNSAPDKSGLPSDRFSAERTGGSVSTLTIQRTQQEDSAVYLCASSSTPDRASGELFFGEGSRLTVL.

The genes are TRBV30 and TRBJ1-2, with 8 bases identical to TRBD1. CDR1 GTSNPN and CDR2 SVGIG come from the germline V gene (reference sequence). V lost 0 bases to trimming and J lost 7 bases; unmatched junction nucleotides: 4. This CDR3 is built from 13 residues. CDR3 in DNA: TGTGCCTGGAGTGTCATACAGGGGGGTGGCTACACCTTC. As protein: CAWSVIQGGGYTF. Using reference TRBV30 and TRBJ1-2 for the parts outside the CDR3, the full variable domain is SQTIHQWPATLVQPVGSPLSLECTVEGTSNPNLYWYRQAAGRGLQLLFYSVGIGQISSEVPQNLSASRPQDRQFILSSKKLLLSDSGFYLCAWSVIQGGGYTFGSGTRLTVV.

The V call is TRBV7-2, the J call TRBJ2-5; D unresolved. Germline CDR1 is SGHTA and CDR2 is FQGNSA. V lost 6 bases to trimming and J lost 3 bases, with 5 bases between them. The CDR3 extends over 11 amino acids. The CDR3 DNA reads as TGTGCCAGCAGTAATGAAGAGACCCAGTACTTC. It encodes CASSNEETQYF.

This chain links TRBV3-1 (or the pseudogene TRBV3-2) with TRBJ2-7; weak D call: TRBD1 (6 bases). This CDR3 comprises 14 residues. With 0 bases removed from V and 3 bases from J, the gap between germline ends came to 9 bases. Germline CDR1 is LGHDT and CDR2 is YNNKEL (reference sequence). The CDR3 sequence is CASSQDKGDYEQYF. In DNA form, the CDR3 reads TGTGCCAGCAGCCAAGATAAGGGGGACTACGAGCAGTACTTC.

The genes are TRBV24-1 and TRBJ2-5; 8 bases fit TRBD1. Germline-derived CDR1 and CDR2 are KGHDR and SFDVKD. V lost 6 bases to trimming and J lost 0 bases; unmatched junction nucleotides: 8. The CDR3 runs 16 residues. The CDR3 bases are TGTGCCACCAGTTGGGCAGGGGGCGCGAACCAAGAGACCCAGTACTTC. Its translation is CATSWAGGANQETQYF.

This clone was seen a handful of times. Distinct nucleotide sequences in the sample also encode this CDR3. The CDR3 here is CASSPPSTDTQYF. In DNA, the CDR3 is TGTGCCAGCTCACCACCGAGCACAGATACGCAGTATTTT. The chain uses TRBV18 and TRBJ2-3, with D unclear. V was clipped by 0 bases and J by 0 bases, with 1 base between them. The germline CDR1 and CDR2 sequences are KGHSH and LQKENI. The CDR3 length is 13 residues. The variable domain in full, completed from reference TRBV18 and TRBJ2-3, reads NAGVMQNPRHLVRRRGQEARLRCSPMKGHSHVYWYRQLPEEGLKFMVYLQKENIIDESGMPKERFSAEFPKEGPSILRIQQVVRGDSAAYFCASSPPSTDTQYFGPGTRLTVL.

The gene calls are TRBV11-3 and TRBJ2-5; D unclear. Trimming removed 1 base at V and 0 bases at J, with 6 bases between. CDR1 and CDR2 (germline): SGHNT, YENEEA. The CDR3 is made up of 14 amino acids. In DNA, the CDR3 is TGTGCCAGCAGCTTAGGTGGTTACCAAGAGACCCAGTACTTC. Translation gives CASSLGGYQETQYF.

The J gene is TRBJ1-6, the V gene TRBV5-6; no firm D call. Germline V gene data show CDR1 as SGHDT and CDR2 as YYEEEE. V lost 2 bases, J lost 7 bases, and 13 bases lay in between. This CDR3 is 15 amino acids long. The DNA of the CDR3 is TGTGCCAGCAGCTTTCCTCCATCTTCCAATTCACCCCTCCACTTT. Its translation: CASSFPPSSNSPLHF.

The genes are TRBV7-2 and TRBJ2-3; a weak D match, TRBD2 (5 bases). V lost 2 bases and J 3 bases, leaving 9 bases between the germline ends. Germline CDR1 is SGHTA and CDR2 is FQGNSA. The CDR3 has 14 amino acids. The CDR3 DNA reads as TGTGCCAGCAGCTTATATCGGGGTACAGATACGCAGTATTTT. Protein product: CASSLYRGTDTQYF.

The rearrangement joins TRBV5-1 to TRBJ2-7, with 7 bases fitting TRBD1. With V trimmed by 4 bases and J by 5 bases, 6 bases remained unmatched. The CDR3 is 13 residues long. CDR1 SGHRS and CDR2 YFSETQ come from the germline V gene. The CDR3 region has the DNA TGCGCCAGCAGCATAACAGGGGTCAACGAGCAGTACTTC. This sequence encodes CASSITGVNEQYF.

Only one count was recorded for this clone. V gene TRBV6-1 combines with J gene TRBJ1-6; TRBD1 aligns across 9 bases. The ends lost 0 bases at V and 9 bases at J; junction bases unmatched: 9. CDR3 size: 17 residues. The V gene's germline CDR1 is MNHNS and CDR2 SASEGT. The CDR3 DNA sequence: TGTGCCAGCAGTGAAGCCAGGGGGGGGGACAGGGCTTCACCCCTCCACTTT. As protein: CASSEARGGDRASPLHF.

The chain uses TRBV27 and TRBJ1-1; TRBD1 aligns across 7 bases. V was clipped by 4 bases and J by 4 bases; unmatched bases: 6. This CDR3 is 14 amino acids long. The germline V gene encodes CDR1 MNHEY and CDR2 SMNVEV (reference sequence). CDR3 residues: CASSSGAGGTEAFF. The CDR3 DNA reads as TGTGCCAGCAGTTCCGGGGCAGGGGGCACTGAAGCTTTCTTT.

CDR3 loop: CATSDPGTSGRGEQFF. For the CDR3, the DNA is TGTGCCACCAGTGATCCGGGGACTAGCGGGAGAGGTGAGCAGTTCTTC. V gene TRBV24-1 combines with J gene TRBJ2-1, with TRBD2 matching 14 bases. Germline CDR1 and CDR2: KGHDR and SFDVKD. V gave up 3 bases and J gave up 9 bases; unmatched junction bases: 6. The CDR3 length is 16 residues.

The chain is built from TRBV5-4 and TRBJ2-2, with 11 bases fitting TRBD2. Germline loops: CDR1 SGHNT, CDR2 YYREEE (reference sequence). CDR3 length equals 15 residues. The junction had 1 base not matched to a gene; V was cut back by 2 bases and J by 4 bases. In DNA form, the CDR3 reads TGTGCCAGCAGCTTTAGCGGGGGGGTCACCGGGGAGCTGTTTTTT. Translated: CASSFSGGVTGELFF.

The J gene is TRBJ1-2, the V gene TRBV25-1, with D possibly matching TRBD1 (6 bases). CDR3 length: 14 amino acids. V was cut by 2 bases and J by 3 bases, with 10 bases left in between. Germline values: CDR1 MGHDK, CDR2 SYGVNS. The CDR3, as DNA: TGTGCCAGCAGTGAACAGGGGCGGCACTATGGCTACACCTTC. Its translation: CASSEQGRHYGYTF.